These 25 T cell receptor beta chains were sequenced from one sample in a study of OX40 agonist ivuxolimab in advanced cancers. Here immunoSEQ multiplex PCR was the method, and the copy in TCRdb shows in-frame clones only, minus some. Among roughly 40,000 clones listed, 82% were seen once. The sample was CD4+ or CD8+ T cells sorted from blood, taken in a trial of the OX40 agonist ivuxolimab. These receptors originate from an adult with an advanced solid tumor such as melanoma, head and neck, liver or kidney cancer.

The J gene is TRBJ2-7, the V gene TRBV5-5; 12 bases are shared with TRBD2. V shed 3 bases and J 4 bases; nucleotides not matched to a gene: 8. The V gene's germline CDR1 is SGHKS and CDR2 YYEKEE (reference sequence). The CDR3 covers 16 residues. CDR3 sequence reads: CASSSRLTSGSYEQYF. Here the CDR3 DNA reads TGTGCCAGCAGCTCCAGGCTGACTAGCGGGAGTTACGAGCAGTACTTC.

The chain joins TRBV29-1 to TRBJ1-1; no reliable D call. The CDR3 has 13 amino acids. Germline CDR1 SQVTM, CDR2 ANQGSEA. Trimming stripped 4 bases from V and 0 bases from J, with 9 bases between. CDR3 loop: CSVVGEMNTEAFF. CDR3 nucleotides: TGCAGCGTTGTCGGAGAAATGAACACTGAAGCTTTCTTT.

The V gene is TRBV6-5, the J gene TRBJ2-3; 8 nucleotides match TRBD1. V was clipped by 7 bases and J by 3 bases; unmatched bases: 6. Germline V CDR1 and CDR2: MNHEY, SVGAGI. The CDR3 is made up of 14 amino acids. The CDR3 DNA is TGTGCCAGCACCGGGACAGGAGGGACAGATACGCAGTATTTT. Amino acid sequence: CASTGTGGTDTQYF.

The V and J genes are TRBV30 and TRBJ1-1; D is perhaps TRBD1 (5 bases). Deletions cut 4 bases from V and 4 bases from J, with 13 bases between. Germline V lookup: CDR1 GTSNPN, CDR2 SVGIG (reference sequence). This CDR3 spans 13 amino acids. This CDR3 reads CAWTQGRVTEAFF. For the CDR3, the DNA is TGTGCCTGGACTCAGGGAAGGGTCACTGAAGCTTTCTTT.

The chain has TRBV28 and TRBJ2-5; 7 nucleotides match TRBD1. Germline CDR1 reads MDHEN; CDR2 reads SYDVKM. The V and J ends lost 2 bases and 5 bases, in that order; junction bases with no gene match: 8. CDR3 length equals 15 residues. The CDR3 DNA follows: TGTGCCAGCAGTTTAAGGACAGGCCTGGGGGAGACCCAGTACTTC. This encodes CASSLRTGLGETQYF.

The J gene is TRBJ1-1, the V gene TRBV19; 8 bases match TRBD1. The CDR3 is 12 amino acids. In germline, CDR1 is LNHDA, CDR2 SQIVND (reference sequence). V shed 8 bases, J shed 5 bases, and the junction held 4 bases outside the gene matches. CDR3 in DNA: TGTGCCAGTGGACAGGGATGGACTGAAGCTTTCTTT. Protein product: CASGQGWTEAFF. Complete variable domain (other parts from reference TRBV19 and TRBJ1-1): DGGITQSPKYLFRKEGQNVTLSCEQNLNHDAMYWYRQDPGQGLRLIYYSQIVNDFQKGDIAEGYSVSREKKESFPLTVTSAQKNPTAFYLCASGQGWTEAFFGQGTRLTVV.

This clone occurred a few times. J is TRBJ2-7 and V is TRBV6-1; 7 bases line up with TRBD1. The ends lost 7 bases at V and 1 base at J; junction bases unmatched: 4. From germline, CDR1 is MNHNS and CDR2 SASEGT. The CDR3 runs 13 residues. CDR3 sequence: CASTWGQSYEQYF. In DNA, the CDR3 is TGTGCCAGCACCTGGGGACAGTCCTACGAGCAGTACTTC.

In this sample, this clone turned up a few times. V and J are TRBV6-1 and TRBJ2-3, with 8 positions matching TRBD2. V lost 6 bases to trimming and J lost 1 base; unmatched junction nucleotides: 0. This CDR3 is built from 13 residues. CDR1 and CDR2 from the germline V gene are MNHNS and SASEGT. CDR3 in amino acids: CASRREGTDTQYF. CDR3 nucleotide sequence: TGTGCCAGCAGGCGGGAGGGCACAGATACGCAGTATTTT.

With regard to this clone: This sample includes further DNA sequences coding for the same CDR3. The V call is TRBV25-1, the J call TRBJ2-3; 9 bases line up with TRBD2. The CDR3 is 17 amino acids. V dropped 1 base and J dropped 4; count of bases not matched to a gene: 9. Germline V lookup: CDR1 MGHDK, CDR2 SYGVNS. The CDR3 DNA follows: TGTGCCAGCAGTGAATTTGGGGGCGGGGGGGCTGCAGATACGCAGTATTTT. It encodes CASSEFGGGGAADTQYF.

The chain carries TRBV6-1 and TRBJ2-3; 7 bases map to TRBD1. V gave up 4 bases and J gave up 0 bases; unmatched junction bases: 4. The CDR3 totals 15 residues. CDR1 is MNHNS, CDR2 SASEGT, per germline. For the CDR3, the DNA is TGTGCCAGCAGTGTAACAGGGGCTAGCACAGATACGCAGTATTTT. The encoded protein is CASSVTGASTDTQYF.

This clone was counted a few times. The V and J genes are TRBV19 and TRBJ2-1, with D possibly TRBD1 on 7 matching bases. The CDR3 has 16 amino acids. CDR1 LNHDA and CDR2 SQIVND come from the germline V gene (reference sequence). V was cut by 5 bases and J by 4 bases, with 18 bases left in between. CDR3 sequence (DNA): TGTGCCAGTAGTCCGGACAGGTGGGGGGATTACAATGAGCAGTTCTTC. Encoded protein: CASSPDRWGDYNEQFF.

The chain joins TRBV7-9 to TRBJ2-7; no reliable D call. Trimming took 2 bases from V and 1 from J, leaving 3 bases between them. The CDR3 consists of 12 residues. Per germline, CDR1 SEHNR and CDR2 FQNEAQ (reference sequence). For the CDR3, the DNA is TGTGCCAGCAGCTTAACTTCCTACGAGCAGTACTTC. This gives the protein CASSLTSYEQYF.

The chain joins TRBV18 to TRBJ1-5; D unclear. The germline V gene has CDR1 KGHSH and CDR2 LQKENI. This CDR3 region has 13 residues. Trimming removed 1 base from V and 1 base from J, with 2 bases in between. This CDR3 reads CASSPLSNQPQHF. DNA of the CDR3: TGTGCCAGCTCACCACTAAGCAATCAGCCCCAGCATTTT. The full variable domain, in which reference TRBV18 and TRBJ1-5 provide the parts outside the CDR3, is NAGVMQNPRHLVRRRGQEARLRCSPMKGHSHVYWYRQLPEEGLKFMVYLQKENIIDESGMPKERFSAEFPKEGPSILRIQQVVRGDSAAYFCASSPLSNQPQHFGDGTRLSIL.

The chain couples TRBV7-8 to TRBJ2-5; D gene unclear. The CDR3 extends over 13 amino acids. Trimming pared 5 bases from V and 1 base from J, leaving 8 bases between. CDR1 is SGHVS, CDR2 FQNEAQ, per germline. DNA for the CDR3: TGTGCCAGCAGCCCAGGATTCCAAGAGACCCAGTACTTC. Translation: CASSPGFQETQYF.

The CDR3 here is CSARDNLEQYF. The CDR3 DNA is TGCAGTGCTAGAGATAACCTGGAGCAGTACTTC. The rearrangement joins TRBV20-1 to TRBJ2-7; D not resolved. Germline V gives CDR1 DFQATT, CDR2 SNEGSKA (reference sequence). The CDR3 length is 11 residues. V was cut by 0 bases and J by 7 bases, with 7 bases left in between.

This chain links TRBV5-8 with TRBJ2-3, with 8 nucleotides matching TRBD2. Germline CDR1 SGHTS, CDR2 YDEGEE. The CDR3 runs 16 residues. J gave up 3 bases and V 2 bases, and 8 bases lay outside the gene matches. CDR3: CASSFLSSGGTDTQYF. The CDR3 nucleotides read TGTGCCAGCAGCTTTTTGTCCAGCGGGGGAACAGATACGCAGTATTTT.

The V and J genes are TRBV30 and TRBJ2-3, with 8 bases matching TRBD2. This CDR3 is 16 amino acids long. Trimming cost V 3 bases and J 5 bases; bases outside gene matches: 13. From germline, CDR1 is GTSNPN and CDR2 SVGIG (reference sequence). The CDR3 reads CAWSYTSGGSRDTQYF. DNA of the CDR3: TGTGCCTGGAGCTATACATCGGGGGGGAGTAGAGATACGCAGTATTTT.

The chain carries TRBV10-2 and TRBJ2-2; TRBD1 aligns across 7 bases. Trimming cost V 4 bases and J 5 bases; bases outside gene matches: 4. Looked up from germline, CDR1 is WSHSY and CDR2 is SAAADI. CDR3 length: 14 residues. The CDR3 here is CASSVTGETGELFF. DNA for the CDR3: TGCGCCAGCAGTGTAACAGGGGAGACCGGGGAGCTGTTTTTT.

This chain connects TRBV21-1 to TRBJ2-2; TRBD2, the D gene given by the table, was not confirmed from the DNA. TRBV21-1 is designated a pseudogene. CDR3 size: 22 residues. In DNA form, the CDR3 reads TGTGCCAGCAGCAAAGAATCGGGACTAGCGGGACTTTTGAACGCGAACACCGGGGAGCTGTTTTTT. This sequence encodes CASSKESGLAGLLNANTGELFF.

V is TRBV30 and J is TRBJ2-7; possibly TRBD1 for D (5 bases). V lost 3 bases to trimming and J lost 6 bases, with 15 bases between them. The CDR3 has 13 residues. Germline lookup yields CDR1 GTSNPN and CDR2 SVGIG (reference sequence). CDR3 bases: TGTGCCTGGAGCGAGACAGTGAAGATCGAGCAGTACTTC. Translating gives CAWSETVKIEQYF.

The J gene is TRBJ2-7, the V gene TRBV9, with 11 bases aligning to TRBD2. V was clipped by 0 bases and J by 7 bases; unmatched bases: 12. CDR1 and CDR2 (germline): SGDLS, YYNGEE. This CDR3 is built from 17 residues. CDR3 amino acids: CASSVGLAGGPALEQYF. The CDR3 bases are TGTGCCAGCAGCGTAGGGCTAGCGGGAGGTCCTGCCTTAGAGCAGTACTTC.

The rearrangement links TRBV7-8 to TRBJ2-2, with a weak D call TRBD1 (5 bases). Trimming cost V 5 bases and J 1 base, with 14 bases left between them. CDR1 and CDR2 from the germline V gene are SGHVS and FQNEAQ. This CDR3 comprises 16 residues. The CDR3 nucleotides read TGTGCCAGCAGCCTAAAGACAGAAGGGAACACCGGGGAGCTGTTTTTT. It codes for CASSLKTEGNTGELFF.

The DNA for the CDR3 is TGTGCCAGCAGTGAGACAGGGGGGATTAGCAATCAGCCCCAGCATTTT. Its translation: CASSETGGISNQPQHF. V usage is TRBV6-1 and J usage is TRBJ1-5, with 9 bases identical to TRBD1. The V and J ends lost 3 bases and 0 bases, in that order; junction bases with no gene match: 3. Germline CDR1 and CDR2: MNHNS and SASEGT. This CDR3 is built from 16 residues.

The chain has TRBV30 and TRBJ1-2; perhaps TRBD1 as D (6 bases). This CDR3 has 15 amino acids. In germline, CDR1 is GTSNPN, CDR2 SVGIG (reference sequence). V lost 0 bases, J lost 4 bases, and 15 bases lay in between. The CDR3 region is CAWSVDPGALYGYTF. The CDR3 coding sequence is TGTGCCTGGAGTGTAGATCCAGGGGCCCTCTATGGCTACACCTTC. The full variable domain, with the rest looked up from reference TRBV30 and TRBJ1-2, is SQTIHQWPATLVQPVGSPLSLECTVEGTSNPNLYWYRQAAGRGLQLLFYSVGIGQISSEVPQNLSASRPQDRQFILSSKKLLLSDSGFYLCAWSVDPGALYGYTFGSGTRLTVV.

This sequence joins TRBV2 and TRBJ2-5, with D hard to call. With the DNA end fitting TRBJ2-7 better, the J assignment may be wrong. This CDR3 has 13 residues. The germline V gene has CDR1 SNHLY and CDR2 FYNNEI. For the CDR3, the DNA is TGTGCCAGCAGTCGGAGCATTCTCTACGAGCAGTACTTC. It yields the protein CASSRSILYEQYF.